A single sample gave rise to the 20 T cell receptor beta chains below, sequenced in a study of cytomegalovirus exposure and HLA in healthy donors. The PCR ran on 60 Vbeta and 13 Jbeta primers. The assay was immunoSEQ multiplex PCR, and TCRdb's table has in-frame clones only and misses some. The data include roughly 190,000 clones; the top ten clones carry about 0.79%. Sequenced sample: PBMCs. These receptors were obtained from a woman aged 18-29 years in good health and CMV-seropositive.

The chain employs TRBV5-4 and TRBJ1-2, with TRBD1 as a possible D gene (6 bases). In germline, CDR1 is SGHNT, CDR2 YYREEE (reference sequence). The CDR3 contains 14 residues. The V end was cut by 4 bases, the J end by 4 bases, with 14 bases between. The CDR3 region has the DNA TGTGCCAGCAGCCCCACAGGGAGCGGCTATGGCTACACCTTC. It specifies CASSPTGSGYGYTF.

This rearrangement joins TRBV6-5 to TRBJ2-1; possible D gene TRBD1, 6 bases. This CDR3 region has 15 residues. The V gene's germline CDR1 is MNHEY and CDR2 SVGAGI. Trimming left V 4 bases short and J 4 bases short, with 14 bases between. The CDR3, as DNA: TGTGCCAGCAGTTTGGGCAGGGGTCCATACAATGAGCAGTTCTTC. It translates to CASSLGRGPYNEQFF.

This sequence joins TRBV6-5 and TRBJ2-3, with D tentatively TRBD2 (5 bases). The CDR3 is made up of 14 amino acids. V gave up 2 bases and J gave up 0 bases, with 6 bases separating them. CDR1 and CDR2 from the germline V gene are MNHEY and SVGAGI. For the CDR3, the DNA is TGTGCCAGCAGTTACGGGAGTAGCACAGATACGCAGTATTTT. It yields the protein CASSYGSSTDTQYF.

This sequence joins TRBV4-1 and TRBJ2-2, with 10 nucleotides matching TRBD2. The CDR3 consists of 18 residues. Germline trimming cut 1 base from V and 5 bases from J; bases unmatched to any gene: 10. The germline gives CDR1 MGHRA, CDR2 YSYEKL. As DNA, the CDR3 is TGCGCCAGCAGCCAAGTTGGAGCGGGGGGGCCATCAACCGGGGAGCTGTTTTTT. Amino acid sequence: CASSQVGAGGPSTGELFF.

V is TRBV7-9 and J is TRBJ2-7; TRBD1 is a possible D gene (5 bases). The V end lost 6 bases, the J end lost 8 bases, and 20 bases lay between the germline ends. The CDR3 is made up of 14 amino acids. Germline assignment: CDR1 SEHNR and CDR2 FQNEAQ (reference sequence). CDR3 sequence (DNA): TGTGCCAGCAGTCCTCCTCTACTCACAGGTCAGCAGTACTTC. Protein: CASSPPLLTGQQYF.

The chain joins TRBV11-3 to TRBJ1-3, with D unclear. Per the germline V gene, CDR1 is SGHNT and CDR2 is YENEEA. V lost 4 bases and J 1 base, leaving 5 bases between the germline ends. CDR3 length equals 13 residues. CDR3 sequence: CASSSRSGNTIYF. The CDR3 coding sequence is TGTGCCAGCAGCTCGAGATCTGGAAACACCATATATTTT.

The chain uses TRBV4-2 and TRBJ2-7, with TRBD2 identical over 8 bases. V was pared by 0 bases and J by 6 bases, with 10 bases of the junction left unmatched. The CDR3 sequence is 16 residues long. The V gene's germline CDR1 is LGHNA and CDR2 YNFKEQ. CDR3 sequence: CASSQERRGALAEQYF. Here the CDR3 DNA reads TGTGCCAGCAGCCAAGAGAGGCGGGGGGCGCTAGCCGAGCAGTACTTC.

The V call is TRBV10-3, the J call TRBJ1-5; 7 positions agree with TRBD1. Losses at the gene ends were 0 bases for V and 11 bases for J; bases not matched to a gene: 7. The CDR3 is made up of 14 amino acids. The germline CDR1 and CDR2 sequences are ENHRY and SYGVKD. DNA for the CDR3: TGTGCCATCAGTGAGTCTGGGCAGGACAGGTCCCAGCATTTT. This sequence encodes CAISESGQDRSQHF.

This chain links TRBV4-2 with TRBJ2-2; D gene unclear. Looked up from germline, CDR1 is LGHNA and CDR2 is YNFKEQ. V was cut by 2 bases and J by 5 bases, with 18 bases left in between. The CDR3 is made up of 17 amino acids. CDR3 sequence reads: CASSQPNSLTTTGELFF. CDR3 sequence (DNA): TGTGCCAGCAGCCAACCTAACAGCCTCACAACGACCGGGGAGCTGTTTTTT.

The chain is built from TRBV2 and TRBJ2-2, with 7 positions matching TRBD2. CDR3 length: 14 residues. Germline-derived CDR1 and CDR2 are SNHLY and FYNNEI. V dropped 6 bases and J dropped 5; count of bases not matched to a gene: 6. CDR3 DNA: TGTGCCAGCAGAGGACTAGTGAATACCGGGGAGCTGTTTTTT. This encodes CASRGLVNTGELFF.

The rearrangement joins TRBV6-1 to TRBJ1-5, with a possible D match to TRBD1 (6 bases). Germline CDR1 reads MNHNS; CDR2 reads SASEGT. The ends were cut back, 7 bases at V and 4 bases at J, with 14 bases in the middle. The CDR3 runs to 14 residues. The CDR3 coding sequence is TGTGCCAGCACCGGACAGATTTTAAATCAGCCCCAGCATTTT. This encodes CASTGQILNQPQHF.

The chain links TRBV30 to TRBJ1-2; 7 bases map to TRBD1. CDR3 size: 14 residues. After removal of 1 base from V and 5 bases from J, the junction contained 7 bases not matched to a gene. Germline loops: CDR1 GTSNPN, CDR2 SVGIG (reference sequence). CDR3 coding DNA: TGTGCCTGGAGTGCCTTAGACAGGGTGTATGGCTACACCTTC. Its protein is CAWSALDRVYGYTF.

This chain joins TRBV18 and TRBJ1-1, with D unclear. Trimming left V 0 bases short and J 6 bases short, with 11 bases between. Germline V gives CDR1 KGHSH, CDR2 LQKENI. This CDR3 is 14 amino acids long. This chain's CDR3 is CASSPPRKGAEAFF. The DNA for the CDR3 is TGTGCCAGCTCACCACCGAGGAAGGGAGCTGAAGCTTTCTTT.

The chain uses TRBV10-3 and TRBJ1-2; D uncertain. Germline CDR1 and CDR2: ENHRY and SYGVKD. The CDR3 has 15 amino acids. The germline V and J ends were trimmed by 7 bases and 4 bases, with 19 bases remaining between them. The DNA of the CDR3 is TGTGCCATCACCCTATATCGCGAGGGTGGCTATGGCTACACCTTC. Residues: CAITLYREGGYGYTF.

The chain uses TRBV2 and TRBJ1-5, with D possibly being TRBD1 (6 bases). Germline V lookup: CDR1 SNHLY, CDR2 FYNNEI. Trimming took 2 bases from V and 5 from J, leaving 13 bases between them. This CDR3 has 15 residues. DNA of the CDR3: TGTGCCAGCAGTGAAATTGGGCAGGGGTATCAGCCCCAGCATTTT. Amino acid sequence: CASSEIGQGYQPQHF.

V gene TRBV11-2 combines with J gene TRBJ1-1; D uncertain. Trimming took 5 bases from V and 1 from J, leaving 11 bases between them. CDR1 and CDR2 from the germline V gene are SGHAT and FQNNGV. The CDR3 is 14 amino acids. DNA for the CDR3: TGTGCCAGCAGCCTAGCTAGTGAGAACACTGAAGCTTTCTTT. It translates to CASSLASENTEAFF.

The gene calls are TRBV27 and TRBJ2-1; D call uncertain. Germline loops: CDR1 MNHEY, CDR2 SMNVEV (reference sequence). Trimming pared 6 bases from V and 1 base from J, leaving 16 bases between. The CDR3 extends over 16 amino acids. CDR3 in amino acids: CASSYNHPLSYNEQFF. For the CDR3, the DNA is TGTGCCAGCAGCTATAATCACCCATTATCCTACAATGAGCAGTTCTTC.

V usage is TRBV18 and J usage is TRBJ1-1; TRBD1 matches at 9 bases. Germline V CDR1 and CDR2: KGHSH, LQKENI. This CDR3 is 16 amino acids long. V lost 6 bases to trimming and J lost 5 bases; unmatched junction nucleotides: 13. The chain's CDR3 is CASSSGQGGLLTEAFF. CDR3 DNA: TGTGCCAGCTCTTCGGGACAGGGTGGGTTGTTGACTGAAGCTTTCTTT.

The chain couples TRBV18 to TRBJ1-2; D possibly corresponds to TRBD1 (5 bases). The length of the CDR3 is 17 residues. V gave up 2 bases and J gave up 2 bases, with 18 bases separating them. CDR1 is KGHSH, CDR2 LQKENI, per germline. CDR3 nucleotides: TGTGCCAGCTCACCAGAAATTGGAGGGGTCGGAAACTATGGCTACACCTTC. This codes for CASSPEIGGVGNYGYTF.

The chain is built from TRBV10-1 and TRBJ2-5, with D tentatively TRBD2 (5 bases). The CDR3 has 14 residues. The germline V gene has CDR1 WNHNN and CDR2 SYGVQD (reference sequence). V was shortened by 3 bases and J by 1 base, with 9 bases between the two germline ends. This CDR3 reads CASSDEDFQETQYF. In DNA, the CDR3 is TGCGCCAGCAGTGACGAGGACTTCCAAGAGACCCAGTACTTC.